This TCR beta chain was sequenced for a study of CD8 T cells in Susac syndrome. Germline V CDR1 and CDR2: SNHLY, FYNNEI. This CDR3 has 13 amino acids. The junction had 10 bases not matched to a gene; V was cut back by 11 bases and J by 4 bases. RNA totalling roughly 0.5 to 1 ug underwent reverse transcription with random hexamers. Multiplex PCR with immunoSEQ amplified the TCR beta CDR3 across 54 Vbeta and 13 Jbeta. TCRdb redid the calling of the immunoSEQ multiplex PCR reads with MiXCR, one entry per CDR3 protein. This repertoire shows 150,000 to 200,000 distinct CDR3 sequences, around 95% found once; its top ten account for approximately 0.14%.

What was sequenced was CD4+ T cells from PBMCs. This chain connects TRBV2 to TRBJ2-7; 8 bases line up with TRBD1. The sequence was collected from a human donor in good health. Written as DNA, the CDR3 is TGTGCCGTGATAAAGACAGGGGATTACGAGCAGTACTTC. Encoded protein: CAVIKTGDYEQYF.